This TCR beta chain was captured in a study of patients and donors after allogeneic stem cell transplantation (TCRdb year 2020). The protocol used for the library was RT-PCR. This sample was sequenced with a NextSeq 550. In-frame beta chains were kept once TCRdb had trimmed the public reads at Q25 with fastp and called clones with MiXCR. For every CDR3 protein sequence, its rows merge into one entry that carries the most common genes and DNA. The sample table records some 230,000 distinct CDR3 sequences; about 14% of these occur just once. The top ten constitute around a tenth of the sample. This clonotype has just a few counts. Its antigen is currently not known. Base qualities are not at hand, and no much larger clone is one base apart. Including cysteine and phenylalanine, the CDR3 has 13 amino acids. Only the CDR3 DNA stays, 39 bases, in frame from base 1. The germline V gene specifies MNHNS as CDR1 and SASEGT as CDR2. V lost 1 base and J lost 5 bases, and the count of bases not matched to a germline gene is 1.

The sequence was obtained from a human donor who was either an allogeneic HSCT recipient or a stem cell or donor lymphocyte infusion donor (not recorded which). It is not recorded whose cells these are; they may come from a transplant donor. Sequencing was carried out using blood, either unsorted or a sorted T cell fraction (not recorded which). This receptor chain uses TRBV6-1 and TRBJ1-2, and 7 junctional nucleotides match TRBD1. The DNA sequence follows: TGTGCCAGCAGTGAAGGGGGACAGTATGGCTACACCTTC. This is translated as CASSEGGQYGYTF.